What follows describes a single T cell receptor (beta chain). This clonotype was found a few times. Its antigen target is currently unknown. Qualities for individual bases were not recorded, and no much larger clone is one base off. The sample belongs to a study of blood T cells in healthy people across ages (dated by TCRdb to about 2015). Describing the broader study: Template switching captured roughly one uniquely barcoded TCR beta cDNA molecule per two T cells in model experiments. Two additional independent replicas of 1 million unique cDNA reads from the same blood draw were analyzed for two donors (one aged 18 to 30 and one aged 80 or older). Age-related changes in TCR beta repertoire diversity were measured in the study by deep sequencing normalized with unique cDNA molecular identifiers. To avoid experimental bias, donors of different ages were spread randomly across the sequencing lanes. The donors were divided into four age groups: young (average around 17 years), middle-aged (approximately 39), aged (approximately 62) and long-lived (82). Study-level results and caveats: Bulk unsorted PBMC profiling prevented conclusive comparison of naive and antigen-experienced compartments. Observed TCR beta diversity per million T cells fell roughly linearly with age, and a significant reduction was already apparent by age roughly 41. Estimates of total diversity based on one million sequenced T cells were regarded as lower bounds and as underestimates. Observed TCR beta diversity correlated strongly with the percentage of naive T cells measured by flow cytometry. Compared with the aged group, more naive CD4+ T cells, fewer expanded clones and increased TCR diversity were shown by the long-lived group, suggesting age selection. The CMV infection status of donors was not known, potentially confounding age-related changes in expanded clonotypes.

Receptor libraries were prepared by 5' RACE. Instrument used: Illumina HiSeq 2500. A second PCR of roughly 6 to 11 cycles was performed with a sample-barcoded 5' primer and a J-beta primer mix. A unique molecular identifier was introduced onto each TCR beta cDNA molecule by a template-switch 5' adaptor carrying 12 random nucleotides. At least 2.5 million CDR3-containing paired-end reads were obtained from each sample. All of the RNA was converted into first-strand cDNA using the Mint cDNA synthesis kit, with a TRBC-specific oligonucleotide serving as the primer. All cDNA was treated with uracil-DNA glycosylase and then went through a first 18-cycle PCR with the universal primers M1SS and BC2_uni_R. In the authors' own workflow: For normalization, 1 million high-quality reads, each with a distinct molecular identifier, were randomly selected from each sample. Instead of being binned into consensus sequences, reads with shared molecular identifiers were discarded. CDR3 identification, clonotype clustering and error correction used MiTCR with a Q25 quality threshold and the strictest error-elimination algorithm. A nonparametric unseen species model using Euler transformation provided a lower-bound estimate of total TCR beta diversity. TCRdb reprocessed the public reads (quality trimming at Q25 with fastp, clone calling with MiXCR) and kept in-frame beta chains. Each entry merges the rows of one CDR3 protein and shows their most common DNA and genes. The V and J calls shown here were made by TCRdb, not taken from the authors' results. This sample lists about 760,000 distinct CDR3 sequences; roughly 50% were detected once. The ten largest clonotypes hold roughly 24% of the sample.

According to the germline V gene (reference sequence), CDR1 reads LGHDT and CDR2 reads YNNKEL. V lost 3 bases and J lost 2 bases; the stretch between them is 15 bases long. Measured from the cysteine to the phenylalanine, the CDR3 is 16 residues long. Only the CDR3 part of the read is kept: 48 bases, read in frame from the first base. The roughly 37 donors, aged about 6 to 95 years, were systemically healthy Caucasian individuals from Russia. Each donor gave around 9.5 milliliters of peripheral blood, collected into EDTA-treated Vacutainer tubes. Ficoll-Paque density-gradient centrifugation was used to isolate PBMCs, with at least 6 million per sample. Total RNA, at least 6 micrograms per sample, was extracted from PBMCs with Trizol reagent. For every donor, an aliquot of PBMCs went through flow cytometry to measure the percentages of naive CD45RAhigh/CD27high T cells.

This sequence originates from a man in his forties in good health. The V gene is TRBV3-1 and the J gene is TRBJ2-3; a tentative D call is TRBD2 (6 bases match). The sequencing input was blood. The nucleotide sequence is given as TGTGCCAGCAGCCAGGTACCTAGCGACCTCACAGATACGCAGTATTTT. It translates as CASSQVPSDLTDTQYF.